A selection of T cell receptor beta chains follows, all from one sample in a study of blood T cell repertoires in COVID-19. Clones were read by immunoSEQ multiplex PCR, and TCRdb kept only the in-frame ones, dropping some. There are about 100,000 clones in the sample; around four fifths occur only once, and roughly 15% lies in the top ten. The sequenced sample was peripheral blood. The receptors come from a human donor in a cohort sampled during active COVID-19. Each CDR3 is given with its conserved first and last residue. D genes are given only for firm matches. Not all rows give a size; the values are once, few, many and, for expanded clones, a class.

TRBV10-3	TRBD1	TRBJ2-7	-	TGTGCCATCAGTGGGGAAGGGACAGGCTACGAGCAGTACTTC	CAISGEGTGYEQYF
TRBV15	-	TRBJ2-7	-	TGTGCCACCAGCAGAGAACGGAGCTCCTACGAGCAGTACTTC	CATSRERSSYEQYF
TRBV18	TRBD1	TRBJ1-5	-	TGTGCCAGCTCTCCTTACCGGGACAGCTATCAGCCCCAGCATTTT	CASSPYRDSYQPQHF
TRBV5-1	-	TRBJ1-1	few	TGCGCCAGCAGACAGCAGGTTTTCACTGAAGCTTTCTTT	CASRQQVFTEAFF
TRBV7-2	TRBD1	TRBJ1-1	-	TGTGCCAGCAGCTTAGCGGGGACAGCCAACACTGAAGCTTTCTTT	CASSLAGTANTEAFF
TRBV7-9	-	TRBJ2-6	few	TGTGCCAGCAGCTACAACGCTGGGGCCAACGTCCTGACTTTC	CASSYNAGANVLTF
TRBV3-1/TRBV3-2	-	TRBJ1-2	-	TGTGCCAGCAGCCAAGCCAGGGAAGTAAACTATGGCTACACCTTC	CASSQAREVNYGYTF
TRBV10-3	-	TRBJ2-7	-	TGTGCCATCGAACCACCAAAGGGGGTACCCTACGAGCAGTACTTC	CAIEPPKGVPYEQYF
TRBV23-1	TRBD1	TRBJ1-1	-	TGCGCCAGCAGTCAATCGGGGACAGTCGGGATTGAAGCTTTCTTT	CASSQSGTVGIEAFF
TRBV18	-	TRBJ2-1	once	TGTGCCAGCTCTGACGGAGGGTTGGGTGAGCAGTTCTTC	CASSDGGLGEQFF
TRBV7-9	TRBD1	TRBJ2-7	many	TGTGCCAGCAGCTTGACAGGGGACGAGCAGTACTTC	CASSLTGDEQYF
TRBV2	-	TRBJ1-2	-	TGTGCCAGCAGTGAAGGGGAGGATGGCTACACCTTC	CASSEGEDGYTF
TRBV7-2	-	TRBJ2-2	-	TGTGCCAGCAGCTTATCAGGGGCGACCGGGGAGCTGTTTTTT	CASSLSGATGELFF
TRBV5-6	-	TRBJ1-4	once	TGTGCCACCCAACAGGGAGTAATCGAGAAAAAACTGTTTTTT	CATQQGVIEKKLFF
TRBV5-1	TRBD2	TRBJ2-3	-	TGCGCCAGCAGCCGGGGTAGTAGCGGGGTCACAGATACGCAGTATTTT	CASSRGSSGVTDTQYF
TRBV30	TRBD1	TRBJ1-5	-	TGTGCCTGGAGTCGTGGGGACAGTCAGCCCCAGCATTTT	CAWSRGDSQPQHF
TRBV6-6	TRBD1	TRBJ1-2	few	TGTGCCAGCAGAGAGGGGGCGCTTCTCGGCTACACCTTC	CASREGALLGYTF
TRBV15	-	TRBJ1-1	-	TGTGCCACCAGCGGTCGACTCAGGGGTGAGTCTTTCTTT	CATSGRLRGESFF
TRBV6-5	-	TRBJ1-4	-	TGTGCCAGCTCCCCCGGGGAGCATGAAAAACTGTTTTTT	CASSPGEHEKLFF